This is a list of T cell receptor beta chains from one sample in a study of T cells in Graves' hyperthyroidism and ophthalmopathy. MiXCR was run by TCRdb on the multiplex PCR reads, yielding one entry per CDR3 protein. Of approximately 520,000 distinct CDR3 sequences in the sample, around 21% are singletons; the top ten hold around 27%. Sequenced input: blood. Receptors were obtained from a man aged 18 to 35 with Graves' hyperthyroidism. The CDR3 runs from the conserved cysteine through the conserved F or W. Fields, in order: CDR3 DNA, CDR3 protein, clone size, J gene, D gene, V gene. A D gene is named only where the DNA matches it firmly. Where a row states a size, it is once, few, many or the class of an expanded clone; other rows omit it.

CDR3nt: TGTGCCACCAGTCCGGGGTTTGGCAATCAGCCCCAGCATTTT
CDR3aa: CATSPGFGNQPQHF
abundance: many
j_gene: TRBJ1-5
d_gene: NA
v_gene: TRBV15

CDR3nt: TGTGCCAGCAGCTTAACTTTGGCTCTATTAGCCAAAAACATTCAGTACTTC
CDR3aa: CASSLTLALLAKNIQYF
abundance: many
j_gene: TRBJ2-4
d_gene: NA
v_gene: TRBV7-2

CDR3nt: TGTGCCAGCAGCTCCCGTGGGGACAGGGATTTTTGGAGTCGCTATGGCTACACCTTC
CDR3aa: CASSSRGDRDFWSRYGYTF
abundance: NA
j_gene: TRBJ1-2
d_gene: TRBD1
v_gene: TRBV5-6

CDR3nt: TGTGCCAGCAGTGAAGACAGGGGAGAACTTTCACCCCTCCACTTT
CDR3aa: CASSEDRGELSPLHF
abundance: NA
j_gene: TRBJ1-6
d_gene: TRBD1
v_gene: TRBV2

CDR3nt: TGCAGCGTTTTAAACAGAGGAAACACCATATATTTT
CDR3aa: CSVLNRGNTIYF
abundance: many
j_gene: TRBJ1-3
d_gene: NA
v_gene: TRBV29-1

CDR3nt: TGCGCCAGCAGCTTGGGTAGGCGTCTAGGGAAGAACACTGAAGCTTTCTTT
CDR3aa: CASSLGRRLGKNTEAFF
abundance: few
j_gene: TRBJ1-1
d_gene: NA
v_gene: TRBV5-1

CDR3nt: TGCGCCAGCAGCTTCGACAGGTTGGAGACCCAGTACTTC
CDR3aa: CASSFDRLETQYF
abundance: NA
j_gene: TRBJ2-5
d_gene: NA
v_gene: TRBV5-1

CDR3nt: TGTGCCAGCAGTGTACAGGGAGCCCAGTACTTC
CDR3aa: CASSVQGAQYF
abundance: many
j_gene: TRBJ2-5
d_gene: NA
v_gene: TRBV6-1

CDR3nt: TGTGTCAGCAGTTTTTCAGGGAGCTTGGACCGGTACTTC
CDR3aa: CVSSFSGSLDRYF
abundance: NA
j_gene: TRBJ2-5
d_gene: NA
v_gene: TRBV27

CDR3nt: TGTGCCAGCAGTTTAACGACAGTGAACACTGAAGCTTTCTTT
CDR3aa: CASSLTTVNTEAFF
abundance: many
j_gene: TRBJ1-1
d_gene: NA
v_gene: TRBV28

CDR3nt: TGTGCCTGGAGTGTAACGCCAGTCACTGAAGCTTTCTTT
CDR3aa: CAWSVTPVTEAFF
abundance: many
j_gene: TRBJ1-1
d_gene: NA
v_gene: TRBV30

CDR3nt: TGTGCCTGGAGTGGGGACAGAACGTACGAGCAGTACTTC
CDR3aa: CAWSGDRTYEQYF
abundance: many
j_gene: TRBJ2-7
d_gene: TRBD1
v_gene: TRBV30

CDR3nt: TGCGCCAGCAGCTCAGGACTAGCGGGAAATTGGGGCCAAGAGACCCAGTACTTC
CDR3aa: CASSSGLAGNWGQETQYF
abundance: few
j_gene: TRBJ2-5
d_gene: TRBD2
v_gene: TRBV5-1

CDR3nt: TGTGCCAGCAGTTTTATGCAGGGGGCGCGCGAGCAGTACTTC
CDR3aa: CASSFMQGAREQYF
abundance: NA
j_gene: TRBJ2-7
d_gene: TRBD1
v_gene: TRBV12-3/TRBV12-4

CDR3nt: TGTGCCAGCAGCTTAGGGGTTGGTGAAGCTTTCTTT
CDR3aa: CASSLGVGEAFF
abundance: many
j_gene: TRBJ1-1
d_gene: NA
v_gene: TRBV11-2

CDR3nt: TGTGCCACCCTAAGCTATTTAACTGGTGGCTACACCTTC
CDR3aa: CATLSYLTGGYTF
abundance: many
j_gene: TRBJ1-2
d_gene: NA
v_gene: TRBV27

CDR3nt: TGTGCCAGCAGTGTTGCGGACAGGGCCTATAGCAATCAGCCCCAGCATTTT
CDR3aa: CASSVADRAYSNQPQHF
abundance: many
j_gene: TRBJ1-5
d_gene: TRBD1
v_gene: TRBV6-1

CDR3nt: TGTGCCAGCAACAGTAACCTAGCCAAAAACATTCAGTACTTC
CDR3aa: CASNSNLAKNIQYF
abundance: few
j_gene: TRBJ2-4
d_gene: NA
v_gene: TRBV28

CDR3nt: TGTGCCAGCAGTCCCGGACAGCTGGATGGGACTGAAGCTTTCTTT
CDR3aa: CASSPGQLDGTEAFF
abundance: many
j_gene: TRBJ1-1
d_gene: NA
v_gene: TRBV28

CDR3nt: TGTGCCAGCAGTGAAGTCAGGACATCTGAGAACACTGAAGCTTTCTTT
CDR3aa: CASSEVRTSENTEAFF
abundance: many
j_gene: TRBJ1-1
d_gene: NA
v_gene: TRBV6-1

CDR3nt: TGTGCCAATTCCCAACGGGGGCAGGCCTACGAGCAGTACTTC
CDR3aa: CANSQRGQAYEQYF
abundance: NA
j_gene: TRBJ2-7
d_gene: NA
v_gene: TRBV6-2/TRBV6-3

CDR3nt: TGCGCCAGCAGCCAAGATCGGGACAGGGCCCAGAACACTGAAGCTTTCTTT
CDR3aa: CASSQDRDRAQNTEAFF
abundance: many
j_gene: TRBJ1-1
d_gene: TRBD1
v_gene: TRBV4-1

CDR3nt: TGTGCCAGCAGTTACTATGGGGCGAGTAACTATGGCTACACCTTC
CDR3aa: CASSYYGASNYGYTF
abundance: NA
j_gene: TRBJ1-2
d_gene: NA
v_gene: TRBV6-5

CDR3nt: TGCAGTGCGCGACAGGGGGCCTACATGAACACTGAAGCTTTCTTT
CDR3aa: CSARQGAYMNTEAFF
abundance: NA
j_gene: TRBJ1-1
d_gene: TRBD1
v_gene: TRBV20-1

CDR3nt: TGTGCCAGCGGAATGGGGGGACTAGTAGGAACCTACGAGCAGTACTTC
CDR3aa: CASGMGGLVGTYEQYF
abundance: NA
j_gene: TRBJ2-7
d_gene: TRBD2
v_gene: TRBV12-3/TRBV12-4